These 32 T cell receptor beta chains came from one sample sequenced in a study of T cell responses to AZD1222 COVID-19 vaccine. Sequencing was performed with immunoSEQ multiplex PCR; in TCRdb, only in-frame clones are kept and a portion is missing. The sample holds 95,000 to 150,000 clones; roughly nine tenths are singletons and the top ten take 3.1%. The sample was peripheral blood, taken on day 0 of AZD1222 vaccination. These receptor sequences come from an adult in good health.

This chain links TRBV19 with TRBJ1-5; D is possibly TRBD1 (5 bases). The germline V gene has CDR1 LNHDA and CDR2 SQIVND (reference sequence). CDR3 length: 16 residues. V shed 6 bases and J shed 6 bases, with 21 bases lying between them. The CDR3 region is CASRASWRGGFQPQHF. In DNA, the CDR3 is TGTGCCAGTAGGGCGAGTTGGAGGGGCGGGTTTCAGCCCCAGCATTTT.

This clone appeared once. The CDR3 DNA follows: TGTGCCAGCAGCGTAGACCCTGGCAGCTCCTACAATGAGCAGTTCTTC. It specifies CASSVDPGSSYNEQFF. The rearrangement joins TRBV9 to TRBJ2-1; D gene unclear. Germline CDR1 SGDLS, CDR2 YYNGEE. The length of the CDR3 is 16 residues. Between the trimmed V and J ends, which lost 0 bases and 0 bases, there was a span of 10 bases.

This chain links TRBV7-2 with TRBJ1-2, with D unclear. CDR1 is SGHTA and CDR2 is FQGNSA in the germline V gene. The V end was cut by 1 base, the J end by 7 bases, with 13 bases between. The CDR3 length is 14 residues. The CDR3: CASSLDLSRGGYTF. DNA of the CDR3: TGTGCCAGCAGCTTAGACTTGTCACGTGGTGGCTACACCTTC.

This chain links TRBV27 with TRBJ2-7, with TRBD2 matching 13 bases. Per the germline V gene, CDR1 is MNHEY and CDR2 is SMNVEV (reference sequence). The V segment lost 5 bases and the J segment 3 bases; nucleotides outside the gene matches: 4. The CDR3 is 15 residues long. For the CDR3, the DNA is TGTGCCAGCAGTGCGGGACTAGCGGGATTCTACGAGCAGTACTTC. Translation gives CASSAGLAGFYEQYF.

In this sample, this clone turned up once. This chain links TRBV9 with TRBJ2-5, with D maybe TRBD1 (5 bases). The V end lost 3 bases, the J end lost 4 bases, and 13 bases lay between the germline ends. The germline V gene encodes CDR1 SGDLS and CDR2 YYNGEE. CDR3 length: 14 residues. The CDR3 DNA reads as TGTGCCAGCAGCGCCTTCGACAGACGAGAGACCCAGTACTTC. Translation gives CASSAFDRRETQYF.

The chain has TRBV29-1 and TRBJ1-4; possibly TRBD1 for D (6 bases). This CDR3 contains 16 residues. Germline-derived CDR1 and CDR2 are SQVTM and ANQGSEA. Trimming left V 7 bases short and J 10 bases short, with 28 bases between. The CDR3 bases are TGCAGCGCGCGGGACATCGGGGGGGAGGATTATGGAAAACTGTTTTTT. It codes for CSARDIGGEDYGKLFF.

The V gene is TRBV9, the J gene TRBJ2-3; D is unclear. The V end lost 0 bases, the J end lost 5 bases, and 4 bases lay between the germline ends. Germline CDR1 and CDR2: SGDLS and YYNGEE. This CDR3 is 12 amino acids long. CDR3 sequence: CASSVDGDTQYF. The CDR3 nucleotides are TGTGCCAGCAGCGTAGACGGAGATACGCAGTATTTT.

The chain links TRBV5-5 to TRBJ1-5, with D uncertain. Trimming removed 4 bases from V and 0 bases from J, with 5 bases in between. The CDR3 sequence is 13 residues long. Germline V lookup: CDR1 SGHKS, CDR2 YYEKEE (reference sequence). The CDR3 coding sequence is TGTGCCAGCAGCCTATATAGCAATCAGCCCCAGCATTTT. Translated: CASSLYSNQPQHF.

This rearrangement joins TRBV9 to TRBJ2-7; D unclear. The germline V gene encodes CDR1 SGDLS and CDR2 YYNGEE. The CDR3 consists of 14 residues. V gave up 1 base and J gave up 7 bases, with 15 bases separating them. The CDR3 nucleotides read TGTGCCAGCAGCGTATTAGTAACGGACGGAGAGCAGTACTTC. Its protein product is CASSVLVTDGEQYF.

The rearrangement uses TRBV12-3 or TRBV12-4 and TRBJ1-2; no definite D call. The CDR3 consists of 13 residues. The V and J ends lost 2 bases and 8 bases respectively, with 12 bases between them. The DNA of the CDR3 is TGTGCCAGCAGTTTAACGAGCGTGCGGGGCTACACCTTC. Translated: CASSLTSVRGYTF.

The chain links TRBV4-3 to TRBJ2-5, with 12 bases lining up with TRBD2. The CDR3 is 19 amino acids. The ends lost 1 base at V and 2 bases at J; junction bases unmatched: 11. Germline CDR1 LGHNA, CDR2 YSLEER. The CDR3 DNA reads TGCGCCAGCAGCCAAGCGGCAATAACTAGCGGGGGGAGACAAGAGACCCAGTACTTC. It codes for CASSQAAITSGGRQETQYF.

This clone is medium-sized in the sample. V usage is TRBV14 and J usage is TRBJ1-5; D ambiguous. Looked up from germline, CDR1 is SGHDN and CDR2 is FVKESK. The CDR3 length is 13 residues. Trimming pared 4 bases from V and 6 bases from J, leaving 10 bases between. The CDR3 DNA is TGTGCCAGCAGCCGAGGGCAGGCTCAGCCCCAGCATTTT. It specifies CASSRGQAQPQHF.

A single count supports this clone. This chain joins TRBV13 and TRBJ2-5; perhaps TRBD2 as D (6 bases). Germline-derived CDR1 and CDR2 are PRHDT and FYEKMQ (reference sequence). Trimming took 5 bases from V and 2 from J, leaving 18 bases between them. The CDR3 totals 16 residues. The CDR3 reads CASSSRPGGEQETQYF. In DNA form, the CDR3 reads TGTGCCAGCAGCAGCCGGCCCGGGGGAGAGCAAGAGACCCAGTACTTC.

V and J are TRBV28 and TRBJ1-4; D gene uncertain. Germline V gene lookup returns CDR1 MDHEN and CDR2 SYDVKM. The CDR3 spans 15 residues. With 5 bases removed from V and 5 bases from J, the gap between germline ends came to 15 bases. This chain's CDR3 is CASSTKASINEKLFF. CDR3 nucleotide sequence: TGTGCCAGCAGTACCAAGGCTTCTATAAATGAAAAACTGTTTTTT. Looking up the rest from reference TRBV28 and TRBJ1-4 gives the full variable domain: DVKVTQSSRYLVKRTGEKVFLECVQDMDHENMFWYRQDPGLGLRLIYFSYDVKMKEKGDIPEGYSVSREKKERFSLILESASTNQTSMYLCASSTKASINEKLFFGSGTQLSVL.

This clone has just a few counts. Other DNA variants within this sample encode the same CDR3. The genes are TRBV7-3 and TRBJ2-3, with TRBD1 matching 9 bases. Trimming removed 8 bases from V and 4 bases from J; junction bases left unmatched: 1. The CDR3 has 12 residues. Germline CDR1 SGHTA, CDR2 FQGTGA. CDR3 region: CASGTGSDTQYF. The CDR3 coding sequence is TGTGCCAGCGGGACAGGGTCAGATACGCAGTATTTT.

This chain connects TRBV2 to TRBJ1-5, with D perhaps TRBD1 (6 bases). Trimming pared 4 bases from V and 6 bases from J, leaving 13 bases between. The CDR3 loop spans 14 amino acids. Per germline, CDR1 SNHLY and CDR2 FYNNEI. Here the CDR3 reads CASSVQGSGQPQHF. The CDR3 DNA is TGTGCCAGCAGTGTGCAGGGGTCGGGTCAGCCCCAGCATTTT.

V gene TRBV13 combines with J gene TRBJ2-7; the match to TRBD2 covers 15 bases. The CDR3 totals 16 residues. Trimming took 4 bases from V and 2 from J; bases not matched to a gene: 3. The germline CDR1 and CDR2 sequences are PRHDT and FYEKMQ (reference sequence). CDR3 residues: CASSSRTSGRAYEQYF. The CDR3, as DNA: TGTGCCAGCAGCTCCAGGACTAGCGGGAGGGCCTACGAGCAGTACTTC.

This clone was detected once. The V gene is TRBV7-8, the J gene TRBJ1-2; D is unresolved. Germline assignment: CDR1 SGHVS and CDR2 FQNEAQ. V gave up 3 bases and J gave up 4 bases, with 12 bases separating them. The CDR3 runs to 14 residues. For the CDR3, the DNA is TGTGCCAGCAGCTTCGGGCAGAACCTCTATGGCTACACCTTC. The encoded protein is CASSFGQNLYGYTF.

For the CDR3, the DNA is TGTGCCAGCAGCCCCGTGCAGCATGAGCAGTTCTTC. This encodes CASSPVQHEQFF. J is TRBJ2-1 and V is TRBV3-1 (or the pseudogene TRBV3-2); D not certain. Trimming removed 4 bases at V and 8 bases at J, with 9 bases between. From germline, CDR1 is LGHDT and CDR2 YNNKEL (reference sequence). This CDR3 region has 12 residues.

This sequence joins TRBV19 and TRBJ1-2; 10 bases fit TRBD1. V gave up 4 bases and J gave up 8 bases; unmatched junction bases: 13. Germline CDR1 and CDR2: LNHDA and SQIVND (reference sequence). The CDR3 covers 16 residues. The chain's CDR3 is CASSTPRQGAKEGYTF. CDR3 nucleotides: TGTGCCAGTAGTACACCCCGACAGGGGGCAAAGGAGGGCTACACCTTC.

The V gene is TRBV2, the J gene TRBJ1-2, with D possibly matching TRBD1 (5 bases). Trimming left V 6 bases short and J 5 bases short, with 22 bases between. The CDR3 is 16 amino acids. CDR1 is SNHLY and CDR2 is FYNNEI in the germline V gene. This CDR3 is CASSPGAGPTSYGYTF. For the CDR3, the DNA is TGTGCCAGCAGCCCCGGGGCAGGACCGACCAGTTATGGCTACACCTTC.

This CDR3 reads CASSLAQGTGELFF. CDR3 coding DNA: TGCGCCAGCAGCTTGGCCCAGGGGACCGGGGAGCTGTTTTTT. The chain uses TRBV5-1 and TRBJ2-2; the D gene is possibly TRBD1 (6 bases). Germline CDR1 is SGHRS and CDR2 is YFSETQ. The CDR3 has 14 residues. V was pared by 0 bases and J by 5 bases, with 8 bases between.

The rearrangement joins TRBV3-1 (or the pseudogene TRBV3-2) to TRBJ2-1, with 12 bases aligning to TRBD2. Per germline, CDR1 LGHDT and CDR2 YNNKEL (reference sequence). With V trimmed by 4 bases and J by 0 bases, 13 bases remained unmatched. The length of the CDR3 is 20 residues. The CDR3, as DNA: TGTGCCAGCAGCCGCCAAGTTTCTAGCGGGGGGGCTAGCTCCTACAATGAGCAGTTCTTC. Residues: CASSRQVSSGGASSYNEQFF.

The gene calls are TRBV5-1 and TRBJ1-6, with D perhaps matching TRBD1 (6 bases). V lost 4 bases and J 6 bases, leaving 17 bases between the germline ends. Germline V gene sequence: CDR1 SGHRS, CDR2 YFSETQ. This CDR3 has 16 residues. The CDR3 bases are TGCGCCAGCAGCGAGGGCCGGGGGCGGCCTAATTCACCCCTCCACTTT. Translating it yields CASSEGRGRPNSPLHF.

This clone occurred a few times. The CDR3 loop is CSVVRVEYGYTF. CDR3 nucleotides: TGCAGCGTTGTCCGGGTCGAATATGGCTACACCTTC. This chain connects TRBV29-1 to TRBJ1-2; D is ambiguous. CDR1 and CDR2 from the germline V gene are SQVTM and ANQGSEA. The CDR3 extends over 12 amino acids. The ends were cut back, 4 bases at V and 5 bases at J, with 11 bases in the middle. The complete variable domain, with remaining parts taken from reference TRBV29-1 and TRBJ1-2, reads SAVISQKPSRDICQRGTSLTIQCQVDSQVTMMFWYRQQPGQSLTLIATANQGSEATYESGFVIDKFPISRPNLTFSTLTVSNMSPEDSSIYLCSVVRVEYGYTFGSGTRLTVV.

The chain employs TRBV5-1 and TRBJ1-5, with 10 bases fitting TRBD1. CDR3 size: 15 residues. Germline CDR1 SGHRS, CDR2 YFSETQ. V trimming: 4 bases; J trimming: 5 bases; junction bases outside the gene matches: 6. The CDR3 DNA follows: TGCGCCAGCAGCCCGGCAGGGACAGGGGATCAGCCCCAGCATTTT. It translates to CASSPAGTGDQPQHF.

The rearrangement links TRBV6-5 to TRBJ1-1; a possible D gene is TRBD1 (5 bases). The CDR3 totals 15 residues. Germline lookup yields CDR1 MNHEY and CDR2 SVGAGI. The V gene lost 6 bases and the J gene lost 3 bases, with 17 bases spanning the gap. CDR3 region: CASRLQRGGDTEAFF. CDR3 sequence (DNA): TGTGCCAGCAGGCTCCAACGGGGCGGGGACACTGAAGCTTTCTTT.

This clone has a single count. The genes are TRBV7-9 and TRBJ2-7; D possibly uses TRBD1 or TRBD2 (5 bases each). Germline CDR1 is SEHNR and CDR2 is FQNEAQ (reference sequence). CDR3 size: 14 residues. V lost 1 base to trimming and J lost 4 bases, with 11 bases between them. The CDR3 DNA reads as TGTGCCAGCAGCTTAGTACCAGGGACGTACGAGCAGTACTTC. Translation: CASSLVPGTYEQYF.

With respect to this clone: Without the conserved terminal phenylalanine or tryptophan, this CDR3 likely stems from a read error. No DNA is shown, since the ends of the CDR3 on it are uncertain; the CDR3 is the one TCRdb lists. This chain uses TRBV6-6 with TRBJ1-2. The CDR3 adds up to 11 amino acids, both ends counted. CDR1 is MNHNY, CDR2 SVGAGI, per germline (reference sequence). The CDR3: CATSVGGLVFL.

The chain recombines TRBV7-3 with TRBJ2-7; D may be TRBD2 (5 bases). Looked up from germline, CDR1 is SGHTA and CDR2 is FQGTGA. Trimming shortened V by 4 bases and J by 7 bases, and 23 bases separated the two germline ends. The CDR3 extends over 16 amino acids. The CDR3: CASSSRRSGLLGEQYF. The CDR3 DNA is TGTGCCAGCAGCTCTCGCCGGAGCGGCCTTCTTGGGGAGCAGTACTTC.

The V and J genes are TRBV6-6 and TRBJ2-7, with a possible D match to TRBD2 (5 bases). This CDR3 contains 15 residues. Deletions cut 6 bases from V and 0 bases from J, with 15 bases between. From germline, CDR1 is MNHNY and CDR2 SVGAGI (reference sequence). CDR3 sequence reads: CASSHPTGSSYEQYF. The CDR3 DNA is TGTGCCAGCAGCCACCCAACGGGGAGCTCCTACGAGCAGTACTTC.

The chain uses TRBV20-1 and TRBJ2-7; unclear D gene. Trimming pared 3 bases from V and 0 bases from J, leaving 6 bases between. The CDR3 runs 12 residues. Germline V gene lookup returns CDR1 DFQATT and CDR2 SNEGSKA (reference sequence). In DNA form, the CDR3 reads TGCAGTGCTAGTAAGGACTCCTACGAGCAGTACTTC. Encoded protein: CSASKDSYEQYF.